This TCR beta chain appears in the sequencing data of a study of breast tumors, draining lymph nodes, adjacent tissues. Overall study results and limits: Luminal-like breast cancer showed significantly higher tumor–nontumor repertoire similarity than basal-like. Data fit most tumor T cells coming from lymph node, expanding in tumor. Tumor repertoires ranked between lymph nodes and nontumor tissue in diversity, with V and J gene preferences. That most tumor T cells come from lymph nodes remained unproven.

TCRdb reprocessed the multiplex PCR reads with MiXCR, giving one entry per CDR3 protein. The table lists some 150,000 distinct CDR3 sequences, approximately 20% of them singletons. Ten or more counts support this clonotype. Its specificity is not known. Germline V gene lookup returns CDR1 DFQATT and CDR2 SNEGSKA (reference sequence). The CDR3 extends over 14 amino acids. The V and J ends lost 7 bases and 1 base, in that order; junction bases with no gene match: 5. Axillary draining lymph nodes of breast cancer patients supplied the node samples. This rearrangement joins TRBV20-1 to TRBJ2-5; TRBD1 aligns across 11 bases. The specimen was axillary lymph node tissue. This TCR was recovered from a female donor with breast cancer. Some clones in this sample may be carry-over from other donors' samples. This chain's CDR3 is CSVRGTGGQETQYF. In nucleotides, the CDR3 is TGCAGTGTTAGGGGGACAGGGGGCCAAGAGACCCAGTACTTC.